Listed below are T cell receptor beta chains from one sample, sequenced in a study of cytomegalovirus exposure and HLA in healthy donors. The table came from immunoSEQ multiplex PCR; TCRdb's copy has only in-frame clones and leaves some out. Of 170,000 or so clones listed, approximately 80% are singletons. The sample consisted of PBMCs. These receptor sequences come from a man aged 30-40 years in good health and CMV-seropositive. The CDR3 runs from the conserved cysteine through the conserved F or W. D genes are given only for firm matches. Rows may omit the clone size; those that give it use once, few, many or a size class.

j_call clone_size d_call v_call cdr3_aa cdr3_nt
TRBJ2-2 - TRBD2 TRBV7-2 CASSLMGLAVTGELFF TGTGCCAGCAGCCTTATGGGACTAGCGGTCACCGGGGAGCTGTTTTTT
TRBJ2-1 once TRBD1 TRBV2 CASSVRGQGPNEQFF TGTGCCAGCAGTGTAAGAGGACAGGGACCCAATGAGCAGTTCTTC
TRBJ1-6 few - TRBV7-9 CASSGGSSNSPLHF TGTGCCAGCAGCGGTGGCAGTAGCAATTCACCCCTCCACTTT
TRBJ1-1 - - TRBV9 CASSVGGRTEAFF TGTGCCAGCAGCGTAGGAGGGAGGACTGAAGCTTTCTTT
TRBJ2-5 - TRBD2 TRBV19 CASSERDNQETQYF TGTGCCAGTAGTGAGCGGGATAACCAAGAGACCCAGTACTTC
TRBJ2-5 - TRBD1 TRBV5-1 CASRTTGVGGETQYF TGCGCCAGCAGAACGACAGGGGTCGGTGGGGAGACCCAGTACTTC
TRBJ1-5 - - TRBV19 CASSSGPQHF TGTGCCAGTAGTTCGGGTCCCCAGCATTTT
TRBJ1-2 - - TRBV7-2 CASSLDQGHANYGYTF TGTGCCAGCAGCTTGGATCAGGGACATGCTAACTATGGCTACACCTTC
TRBJ1-3 - - TRBV5-1 CASSLDISGNTIYF TGCGCCAGCAGCTTGGACATCTCTGGAAACACCATATATTTT
TRBJ1-1 - TRBD1 TRBV15 CATSERQGYTEAFF TGTGCCACCAGCGAAAGACAGGGATACACTGAAGCTTTCTTT
TRBJ2-1 few TRBD2 TRBV11-3 CASSLLAGGANEQFF TGTGCCAGCAGCCTACTAGCGGGGGGTGCCAATGAGCAGTTCTTC
TRBJ1-1 - - TRBV5-6 CASSSIILVRTEAFF TGTGCCAGCAGCTCCATTATACTAGTTCGTACTGAAGCTTTCTTT
TRBJ2-4 - - TRBV27 CASSFSSDLAKNIQYF TGTGCCAGCAGTTTTTCGTCAGATCTAGCCAAAAACATTCAGTACTTC
TRBJ1-5 - TRBD1 TRBV11-3 CASSRDRDQPQHF TGTGCCAGCAGCCGGGACAGGGACCAGCCCCAGCATTTT
TRBJ2-1 - TRBD2 TRBV27 CASYKKRGPNNEQFF TGTGCCAGCTACAAGAAGCGGGGTCCAAACAATGAGCAGTTCTTC
TRBJ1-5 - TRBD1 TRBV18 CASSPRGGQAQPQHF TGTGCCAGCTCACCACGAGGGGGACAGGCTCAGCCCCAGCATTTT
TRBJ2-3 - - TRBV7-2 CASSLFGLTDTQYF TGTGCCAGCAGCTTGTTCGGTCTCACAGATACGCAGTATTTT
TRBJ2-1 - TRBD2 TRBV7-9 CASSLYLGLGGTYEQFF TGTGCCAGCAGCCTATACCTGGGACTAGGAGGGACCTATGAGCAGTTCTTC
TRBJ1-1 - TRBD1 TRBV13 CASSRKDRGRGDTEAFF TGTGCCAGCAGCCGGAAGGACAGGGGGCGCGGGGACACTGAAGCTTTCTTT
TRBJ2-2 - TRBD1 TRBV6-9 CASITDRGRFTGELFF TGTGCCAGCATTACCGACAGGGGGCGCTTCACCGGGGAGCTGTTTTTT
TRBJ1-5 - - TRBV4-2 CASSLATSSNQPQHF TGTGCCAGCAGCCTGGCGACATCTTCCAATCAGCCCCAGCATTTT
TRBJ1-3 - - TRBV27 CASSSSFSGNTIYF TGTGCCAGCAGTTCCTCCTTCTCTGGAAACACCATATATTTT
TRBJ1-2 - TRBD1 TRBV19 CASSIRTGDGYTF TGTGCCAGTAGTATACGAACAGGGGATGGCTACACCTTC
TRBJ2-3 - TRBD2 TRBV5-5 CASSPGGGPADTQYF TGTGCCAGCAGCCCGGGAGGGGGGCCCGCAGATACGCAGTATTTT
TRBJ2-2 - - TRBV5-5 CASSVQGTGELFF TGTGCCAGCAGCGTACAGGGAACCGGGGAGCTGTTTTTT
TRBJ1-1 - - TRBV11-2 CASSPSGLPNTEAFF TGTGCCAGCAGCCCGTCGGGACTGCCGAACACTGAAGCTTTCTTT
TRBJ1-5 few TRBD1 TRBV28 CASSPFGQANQPQHF TGTGCCAGCAGTCCCTTCGGACAGGCAAATCAGCCCCAGCATTTT